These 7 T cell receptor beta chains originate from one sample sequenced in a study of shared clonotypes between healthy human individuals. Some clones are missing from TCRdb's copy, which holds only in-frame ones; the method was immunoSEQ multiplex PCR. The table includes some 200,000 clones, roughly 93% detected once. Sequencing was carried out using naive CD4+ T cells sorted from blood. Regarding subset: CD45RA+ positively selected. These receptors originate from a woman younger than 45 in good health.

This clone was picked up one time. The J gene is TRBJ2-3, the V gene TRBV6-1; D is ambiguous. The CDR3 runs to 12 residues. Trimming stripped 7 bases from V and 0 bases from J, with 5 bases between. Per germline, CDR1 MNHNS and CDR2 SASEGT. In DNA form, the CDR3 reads TGTGCCAGCATAGAAAGCACAGATACGCAGTATTTT. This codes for CASIESTDTQYF.

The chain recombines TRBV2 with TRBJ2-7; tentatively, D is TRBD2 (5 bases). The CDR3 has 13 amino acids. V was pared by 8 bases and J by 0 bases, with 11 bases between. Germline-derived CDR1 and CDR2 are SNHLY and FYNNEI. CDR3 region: CASLRESSYEQYF. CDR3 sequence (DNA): TGTGCCAGCCTGAGGGAATCCTCCTACGAGCAGTACTTC.

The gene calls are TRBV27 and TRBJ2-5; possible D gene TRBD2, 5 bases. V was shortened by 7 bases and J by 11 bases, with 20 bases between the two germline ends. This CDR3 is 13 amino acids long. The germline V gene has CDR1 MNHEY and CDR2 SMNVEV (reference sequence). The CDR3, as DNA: TGTGCCAGCACCACCCCATCCACGGGAAGGCAGTACTTC. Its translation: CASTTPSTGRQYF.

CDR3 loop: CASRDRSSYEQYF. CDR3 DNA: TGTGCCAGCAGAGACAGGTCCTCCTACGAGCAGTACTTC. This sequence joins TRBV6-6 and TRBJ2-7; maybe TRBD1 (6 bases). Deletions cut 6 bases from V and 0 bases from J, with 9 bases between. The V gene's germline CDR1 is MNHNY and CDR2 SVGAGI (reference sequence). The CDR3 contains 13 residues.

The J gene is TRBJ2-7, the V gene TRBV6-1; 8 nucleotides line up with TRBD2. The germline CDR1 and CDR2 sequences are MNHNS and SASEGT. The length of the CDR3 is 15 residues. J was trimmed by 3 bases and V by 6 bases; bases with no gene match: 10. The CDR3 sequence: CASRTGAGAYYEQYF. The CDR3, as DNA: TGTGCCAGCAGGACTGGAGCGGGAGCCTACTACGAGCAGTACTTC.

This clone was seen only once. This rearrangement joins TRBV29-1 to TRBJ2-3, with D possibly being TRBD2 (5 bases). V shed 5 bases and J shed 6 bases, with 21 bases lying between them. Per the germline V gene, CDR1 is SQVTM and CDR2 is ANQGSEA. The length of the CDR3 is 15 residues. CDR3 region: CSVPRRSGVADTQYF. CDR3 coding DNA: TGCAGCGTTCCCAGGAGAAGCGGCGTAGCGGATACGCAGTATTTT.

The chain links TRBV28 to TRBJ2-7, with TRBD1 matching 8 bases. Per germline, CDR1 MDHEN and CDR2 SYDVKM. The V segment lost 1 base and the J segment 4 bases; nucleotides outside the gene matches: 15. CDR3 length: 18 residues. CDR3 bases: TGTGCCAGCAGTTTATATTGGCAAGGGCAGGGGGCATTATACGAGCAGTACTTC. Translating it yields CASSLYWQGQGALYEQYF.